The clone carrying this TCR beta chain was observed a handful of times. Germline CDR1 is SGHAT and CDR2 is FQNNGV. The CDR3 contains 15 residues. Between the trimmed V and J ends, which lost 0 bases and 8 bases, there was a span of 14 bases. Original methodology: Amplification of reference gene primers was used by the study to estimate nucleated cell counts. The method was immunoSEQ multiplex PCR; TCRdb's version includes in-frame clones alone and lacks a portion of them. From that table come the V and J calls and clone size; the DNA was used to work out D and trimming. The table shows around 73,000 clones, with approximately 83% occurring only once. This sample was included in a study of blood T cell repertoires in COVID-19. On the study more broadly: PBMCs, B-cell-depleted T cells, or T cells provided the cDNA or gDNA that made up the material.

J is TRBJ2-1 and V is TRBV11-2; perhaps TRBD1 as D (5 bases). Sequencing was performed on peripheral blood. The sequence came from a human donor in a cohort sampled during active COVID-19. CDR3 sequence reads: CASSLEGRGWDEQFF. The CDR3 DNA sequence: TGTGCCAGCAGCTTAGAGGGTAGGGGCTGGGATGAGCAGTTCTTC.